This TCR beta chain was retrieved from a study of blood T cell repertoires in COVID-19. Method: immunoSEQ multiplex PCR; TCRdb's copy keeps in-frame clones and lacks some. The sample consists of under 50,000 clones, about 90% of them appearing once. The CDR3 totals 15 residues. Trimming cost V 4 bases and J 4 bases; bases outside gene matches: 6. CDR1 is ENHRY, CDR2 SYGVKD, per germline. J is TRBJ2-5 and V is TRBV10-3; 10 nucleotides agree with TRBD1. Sequenced sample: peripheral blood. The receptor was derived from a woman aged 40-49 years with acute or convalescent COVID-19. Written as DNA, the CDR3 is TGTGCCATCAGTGGGGAATGGACAGGGGGAGAGACCCAGTACTTC. This gives the protein CAISGEWTGGETQYF.